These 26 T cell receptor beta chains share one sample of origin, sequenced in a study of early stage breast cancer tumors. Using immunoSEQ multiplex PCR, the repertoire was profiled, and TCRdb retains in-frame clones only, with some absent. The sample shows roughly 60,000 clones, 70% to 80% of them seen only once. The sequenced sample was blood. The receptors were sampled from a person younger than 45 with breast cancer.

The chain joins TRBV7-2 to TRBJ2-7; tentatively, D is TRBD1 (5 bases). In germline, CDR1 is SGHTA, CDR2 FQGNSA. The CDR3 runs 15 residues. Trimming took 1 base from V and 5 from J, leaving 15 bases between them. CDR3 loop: CASSLGGPGRNEQYF. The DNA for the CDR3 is TGTGCCAGCAGCTTAGGGGGCCCAGGACGGAACGAGCAGTACTTC.

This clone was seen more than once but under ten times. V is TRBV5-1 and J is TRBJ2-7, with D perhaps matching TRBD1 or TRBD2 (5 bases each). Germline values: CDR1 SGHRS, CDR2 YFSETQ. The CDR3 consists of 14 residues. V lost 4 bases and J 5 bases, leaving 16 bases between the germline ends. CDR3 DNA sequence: TGCGCCAGCAGCGTGGGGGACGGGAACCACGAGCAGTACTTC. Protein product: CASSVGDGNHEQYF. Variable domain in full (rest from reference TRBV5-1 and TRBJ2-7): KAGVTQTPRYLIKTRGQQVTLSCSPISGHRSVSWYQQTPGQGLQFLFEYFSETQRNKGNFPGRFSGRQFSNSRSEMNVSTLELGDSALYLCASSVGDGNHEQYFGPGTRLTVT.

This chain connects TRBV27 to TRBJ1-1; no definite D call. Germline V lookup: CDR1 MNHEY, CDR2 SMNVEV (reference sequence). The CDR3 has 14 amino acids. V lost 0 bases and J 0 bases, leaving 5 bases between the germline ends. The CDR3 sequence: CASSLSSMNTEAFF. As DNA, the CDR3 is TGTGCCAGCAGTTTATCGTCCATGAACACTGAAGCTTTCTTT.

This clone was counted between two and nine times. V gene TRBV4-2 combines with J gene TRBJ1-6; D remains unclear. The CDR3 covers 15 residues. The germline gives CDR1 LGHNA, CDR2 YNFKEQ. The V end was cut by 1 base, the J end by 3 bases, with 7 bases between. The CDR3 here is CASSQVQLYNSPLHF. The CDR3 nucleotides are TGTGCCAGCAGCCAAGTTCAACTCTATAATTCACCCCTCCACTTT.

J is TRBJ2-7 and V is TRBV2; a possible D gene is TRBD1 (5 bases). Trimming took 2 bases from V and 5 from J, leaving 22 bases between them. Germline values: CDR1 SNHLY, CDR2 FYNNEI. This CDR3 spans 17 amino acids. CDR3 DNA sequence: TGTGCCAGCAGTGAACCCCCCAAGGGGATAGTAAAGGACGAGCAGTACTTC. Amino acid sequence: CASSEPPKGIVKDEQYF. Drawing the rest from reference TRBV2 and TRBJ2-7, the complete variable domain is EPEVTQTPSHQVTQMGQEVILRCVPISNHLYFYWYRQILGQKVEFLVSFYNNEISEKSEIFDDQFSVERPDGSNFTLKIRSTKLEDSAMYFCASSEPPKGIVKDEQYFGPGTRLTVT.

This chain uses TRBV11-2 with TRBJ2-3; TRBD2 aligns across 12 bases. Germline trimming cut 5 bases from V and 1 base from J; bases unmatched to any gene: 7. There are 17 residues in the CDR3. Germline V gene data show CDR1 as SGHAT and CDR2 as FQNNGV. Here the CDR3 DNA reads TGTGCCAGCAGCCTCAGACTAGCGGGAGACGGCACAGATACGCAGTATTTT. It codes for CASSLRLAGDGTDTQYF.

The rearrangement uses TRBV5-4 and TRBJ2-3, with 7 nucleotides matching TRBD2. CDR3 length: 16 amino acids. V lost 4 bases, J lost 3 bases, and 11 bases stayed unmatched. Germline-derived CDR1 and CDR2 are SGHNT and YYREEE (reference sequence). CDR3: CASSLRPGEGTDTQYF. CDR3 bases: TGTGCCAGCAGCCTTCGGCCCGGGGAGGGGACAGATACGCAGTATTTT.

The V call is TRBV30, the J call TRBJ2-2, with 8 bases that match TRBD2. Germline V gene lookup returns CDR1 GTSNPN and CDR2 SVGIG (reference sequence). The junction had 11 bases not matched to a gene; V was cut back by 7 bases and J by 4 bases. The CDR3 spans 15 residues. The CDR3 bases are TGTGCCTTCCGGGCGCGGGGGGATACCACCGGGGAGCTGTTTTTT. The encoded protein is CAFRARGDTTGELFF. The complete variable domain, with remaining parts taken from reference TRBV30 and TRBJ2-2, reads SQTIHQWPATLVQPVGSPLSLECTVEGTSNPNLYWYRQAAGRGLQLLFYSVGIGQISSEVPQNLSASRPQDRQFILSSKKLLLSDSGFYLCAFRARGDTTGELFFGEGSRLTVL.

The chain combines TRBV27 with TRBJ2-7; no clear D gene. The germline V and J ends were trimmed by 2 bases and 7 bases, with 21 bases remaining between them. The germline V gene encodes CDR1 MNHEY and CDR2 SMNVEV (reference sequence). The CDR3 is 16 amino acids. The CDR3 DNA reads TGTGCCAGCAGTTTAATTGAACCCCCTCCTAACGGGGAGCAGTACTTC. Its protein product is CASSLIEPPPNGEQYF.

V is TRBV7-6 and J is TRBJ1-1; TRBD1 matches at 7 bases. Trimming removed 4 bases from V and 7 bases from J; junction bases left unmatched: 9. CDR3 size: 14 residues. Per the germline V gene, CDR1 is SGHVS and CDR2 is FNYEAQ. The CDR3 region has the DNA TGTGCCAGCAGCTCCGCAGGGGGTAGGAGTGAAGCTTTCTTT. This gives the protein CASSSAGGRSEAFF.

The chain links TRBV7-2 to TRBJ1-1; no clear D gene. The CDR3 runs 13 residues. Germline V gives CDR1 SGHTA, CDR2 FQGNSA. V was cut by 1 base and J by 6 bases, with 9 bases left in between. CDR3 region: CASSLEGKAEAFF. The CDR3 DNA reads TGTGCCAGCAGCTTAGAGGGCAAGGCTGAAGCTTTCTTT. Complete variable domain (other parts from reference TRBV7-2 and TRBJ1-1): GAGVSQSPSNKVTEKGKDVELRCDPISGHTALYWYRQSLGQGLEFLIYFQGNSAPDKSGLPSDRFSAERTGGSVSTLTIQRTQQEDSAVYLCASSLEGKAEAFFGQGTRLTVV.

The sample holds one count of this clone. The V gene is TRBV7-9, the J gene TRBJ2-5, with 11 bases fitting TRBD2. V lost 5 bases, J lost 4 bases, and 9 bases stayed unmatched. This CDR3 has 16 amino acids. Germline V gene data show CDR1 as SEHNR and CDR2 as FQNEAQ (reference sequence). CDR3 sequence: CASSQGIAGGGETQYF. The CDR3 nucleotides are TGTGCCAGCAGCCAAGGGATAGCGGGAGGGGGAGAGACCCAGTACTTC.

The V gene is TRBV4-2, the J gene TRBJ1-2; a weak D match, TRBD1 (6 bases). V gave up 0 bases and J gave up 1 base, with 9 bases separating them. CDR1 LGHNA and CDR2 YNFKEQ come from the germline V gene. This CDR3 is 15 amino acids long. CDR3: CASSQDRTVNYGYTF. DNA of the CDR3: TGTGCCAGCAGCCAAGATAGGACAGTTAACTATGGCTACACCTTC.

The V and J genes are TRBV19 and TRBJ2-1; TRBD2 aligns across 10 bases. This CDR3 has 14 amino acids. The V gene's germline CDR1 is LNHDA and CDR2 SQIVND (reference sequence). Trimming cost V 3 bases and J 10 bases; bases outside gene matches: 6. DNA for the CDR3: TGTGCCAGTAGTATGGTAGCGGGAGGCCGGGAGCAGTTCTTC. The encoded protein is CASSMVAGGREQFF.

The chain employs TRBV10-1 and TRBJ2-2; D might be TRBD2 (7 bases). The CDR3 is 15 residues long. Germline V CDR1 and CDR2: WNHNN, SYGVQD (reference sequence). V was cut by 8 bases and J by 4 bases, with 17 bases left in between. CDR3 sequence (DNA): TGCGCCAGCGCGGATCGGGGGGCAGCCACCGGGGAGCTGTTTTTT. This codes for CASADRGAATGELFF.

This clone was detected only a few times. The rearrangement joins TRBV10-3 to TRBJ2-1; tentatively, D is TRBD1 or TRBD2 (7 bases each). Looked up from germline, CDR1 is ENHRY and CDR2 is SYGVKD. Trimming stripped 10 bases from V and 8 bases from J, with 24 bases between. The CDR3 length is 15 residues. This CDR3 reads CATFFGGRGGDEQFF. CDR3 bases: TGTGCCACCTTCTTCGGGGGGAGAGGGGGCGATGAGCAGTTCTTC.

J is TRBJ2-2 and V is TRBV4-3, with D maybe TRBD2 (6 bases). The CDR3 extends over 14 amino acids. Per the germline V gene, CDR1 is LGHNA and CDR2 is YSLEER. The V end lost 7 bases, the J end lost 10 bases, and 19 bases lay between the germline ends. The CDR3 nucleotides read TGCGCCAGCACCCTTAGCCGGGAGAGCGAGGAGCTGTTTTTT. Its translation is CASTLSRESEELFF.

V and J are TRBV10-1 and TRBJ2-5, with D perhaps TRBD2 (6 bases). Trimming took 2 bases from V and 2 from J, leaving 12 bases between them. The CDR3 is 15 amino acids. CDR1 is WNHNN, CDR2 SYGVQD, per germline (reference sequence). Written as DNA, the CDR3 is TGCGCCAGCAGTGAGGGTAGTAGCGGACAAGAGACCCAGTACTTC. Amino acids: CASSEGSSGQETQYF.

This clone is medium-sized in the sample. CDR3 loop: CASSTTRSGNTIYF. The CDR3 nucleotides are TGTGCCAGCAGTACCACTCGGTCTGGAAACACCATATATTTT. This sequence joins TRBV27 and TRBJ1-3, with D hard to call. CDR1 is MNHEY, CDR2 SMNVEV, per germline (reference sequence). There are 14 residues in the CDR3. The germline V and J ends were trimmed by 5 bases and 1 base, with 9 bases remaining between them.

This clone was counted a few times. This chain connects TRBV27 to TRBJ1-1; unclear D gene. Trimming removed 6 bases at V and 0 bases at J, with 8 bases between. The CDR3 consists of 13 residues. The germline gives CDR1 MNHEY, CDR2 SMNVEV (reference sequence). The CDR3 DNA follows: TGTGCCAGCAGCTATAGGGTGAACACTGAAGCTTTCTTT. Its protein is CASSYRVNTEAFF.

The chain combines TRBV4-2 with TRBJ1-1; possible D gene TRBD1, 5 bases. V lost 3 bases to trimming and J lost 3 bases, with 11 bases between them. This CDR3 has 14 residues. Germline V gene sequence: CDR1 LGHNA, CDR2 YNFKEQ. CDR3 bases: TGTGCCAGCAGCCATGCAGGGACCCACACTGAAGCTTTCTTT. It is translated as CASSHAGTHTEAFF.

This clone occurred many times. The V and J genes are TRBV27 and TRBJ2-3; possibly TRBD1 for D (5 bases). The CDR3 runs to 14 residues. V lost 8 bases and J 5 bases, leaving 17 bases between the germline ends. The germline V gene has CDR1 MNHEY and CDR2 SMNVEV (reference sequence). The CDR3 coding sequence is TGTGCCAGCGCTCGCCTAGGGGATCGAGATACGCAGTATTTT. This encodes CASARLGDRDTQYF.

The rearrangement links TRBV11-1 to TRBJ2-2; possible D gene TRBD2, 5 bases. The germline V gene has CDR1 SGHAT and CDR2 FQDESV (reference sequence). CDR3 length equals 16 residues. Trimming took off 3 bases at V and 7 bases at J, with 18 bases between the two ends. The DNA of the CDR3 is TGTGCCAGCAGCTTTGGTCTAGCTCCCTCGGTCGGGGAGCTGTTTTTT. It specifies CASSFGLAPSVGELFF.

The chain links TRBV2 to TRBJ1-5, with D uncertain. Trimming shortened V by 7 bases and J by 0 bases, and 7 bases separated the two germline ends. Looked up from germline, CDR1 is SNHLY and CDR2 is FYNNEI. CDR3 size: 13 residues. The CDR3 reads CASKPDSNQPQHF. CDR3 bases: TGTGCCAGCAAGCCCGATAGCAATCAGCCCCAGCATTTT.

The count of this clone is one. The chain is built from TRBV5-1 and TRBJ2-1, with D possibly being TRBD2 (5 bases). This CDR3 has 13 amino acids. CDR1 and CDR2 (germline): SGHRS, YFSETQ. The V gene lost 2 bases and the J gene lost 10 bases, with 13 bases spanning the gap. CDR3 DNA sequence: TGCGCCAGCAGCTTACTAGTATTAGGCGAGCAGTTCTTC. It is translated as CASSLLVLGEQFF.

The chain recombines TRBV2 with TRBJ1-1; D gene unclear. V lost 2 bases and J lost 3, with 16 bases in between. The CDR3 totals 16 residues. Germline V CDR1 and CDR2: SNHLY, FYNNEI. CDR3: CASSETLRVLDTEAFF. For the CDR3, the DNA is TGTGCCAGCAGTGAAACCCTTCGGGTACTGGACACTGAAGCTTTCTTT.